The 20 T cell receptor beta chains given below trace back to one sample, sequenced in a study of T-cell reconstitution after alpha-beta-depleted transplantation in children. TCRbeta library preparation incorporated unique molecular identifiers. A single record per CDR3 protein comes from TCRdb applying MiXCR to the PCR reads. The sample holds roughly 300,000 distinct CDR3 sequences, more than 9% seen once. The sample here was PBMCs from the stem cell graft donor, taken from the stem cell graft. The receptors stem from a human donor who donated a stem cell graft to a child with SCID.

The V and J genes are TRBV6-1 and TRBJ2-7; D is uncertain. Germline V gives CDR1 MNHNS, CDR2 SASEGT. The CDR3 has 15 amino acids. Trimming cost V 6 bases and J 1 base, with 16 bases left between them. The CDR3 DNA is TGTGCCAGCAGGCAAAGACTCGAACCATCCTACGAGCAGTACTTC. Protein product: CASRQRLEPSYEQYF.

This clonotype appeared a few times. The chain links TRBV5-1 to TRBJ2-1; D possibly corresponds to TRBD1 (6 bases). CDR1 is SGHRS and CDR2 is YFSETQ in the germline V gene. V lost 5 bases and J lost 8, with 14 bases in between. This CDR3 contains 13 residues. Here the CDR3 reads CASRTGLLDEQFF. The CDR3 DNA reads TGCGCCAGCAGAACAGGGTTGTTAGATGAGCAGTTCTTC.

This chain connects TRBV12-3 or TRBV12-4 to TRBJ1-5; TRBD1 matches 7 bases. The CDR3 length is 14 residues. J lost 4 bases, V lost 5 bases, and 5 bases had no gene match. CDR3 protein: CASSQRQGNQPQHF. CDR3 nucleotides: TGTGCCAGCAGTCAGCGACAGGGAAATCAGCCCCAGCATTTT.

This clonotype was found many times. This chain links TRBV12-3 or TRBV12-4 with TRBJ2-7, with D possibly TRBD2 on 6 matching bases. The germline V and J ends were trimmed by 3 bases and 3 bases, with 9 bases remaining between them. The CDR3 spans 13 residues. The DNA of the CDR3 is TGTGCCAGCAGTTTCGGGCGGGACTACGAGCAGTACTTC. Amino acid sequence: CASSFGRDYEQYF.

This clonotype was found a few times. The rearrangement joins TRBV24-1 to TRBJ2-1; D is possibly TRBD1 or TRBD2 (6 bases each). Trimming shortened V by 2 bases and J by 7 bases, and 14 bases separated the two germline ends. The CDR3 is made up of 15 amino acids. Germline CDR1 reads KGHDR; CDR2 reads SFDVKD. In DNA form, the CDR3 reads TGTGCCACCAGTGATTCCGGACAGAGCGGGAATGAGCAGTTCTTC. Its protein is CATSDSGQSGNEQFF.

V and J are TRBV10-3 and TRBJ2-7; no clear D. V was trimmed by 7 bases and J by 2 bases, leaving 12 bases between them. CDR3 length equals 13 residues. Germline CDR1 is ENHRY and CDR2 is SYGVKD. The CDR3 protein is CAIKEGPTYEQYF. In DNA form, the CDR3 reads TGTGCCATCAAAGAAGGGCCGACCTACGAGCAGTACTTC.

The sample holds a few counts of this clonotype. V usage is TRBV20-1 and J usage is TRBJ1-5; 12 nucleotides align to TRBD1. V was clipped by 6 bases and J by 3 bases; unmatched bases: 12. This CDR3 has 17 amino acids. From germline, CDR1 is DFQATT and CDR2 SNEGSKA (reference sequence). This CDR3 is CSASLPPGQGANQPQHF. In DNA form, the CDR3 reads TGCAGTGCCTCTTTACCTCCGGGACAGGGGGCCAATCAGCCCCAGCATTTT.

This clonotype occurred a few times. This sequence joins TRBV12-3 or TRBV12-4 and TRBJ1-4; D is possibly TRBD1 (5 bases). V lost 5 bases to trimming and J lost 0 bases, with 19 bases between them. The CDR3 spans 18 residues. The CDR3 coding sequence is TGTGCCAGCAGTCCCTTCGACAGTGGGGCTGCAACTAATGAAAAACTGTTTTTT. This gives the protein CASSPFDSGAATNEKLFF.

In its sample, this clonotype was seen a few times. The chain has TRBV10-3 and TRBJ2-3, with D perhaps TRBD1 or TRBD2 (5 bases each). The V gene's germline CDR1 is ENHRY and CDR2 SYGVKD. The CDR3 has 12 residues. Trimming removed 4 bases at V and 6 bases at J, with 8 bases between. In DNA, the CDR3 is TGTGCCATCAGTGGGGGGTTGGATACGCAGTATTTT. Its protein product is CAISGGLDTQYF.

In its sample, this clonotype was seen a few times. The chain employs TRBV6-5 and TRBJ2-5; 7 bases line up with TRBD1. After removal of 2 bases from V and 3 bases from J, the junction contained 3 bases not matched to a gene. CDR1 MNHEY and CDR2 SVGAGI come from the germline V gene. The length of the CDR3 is 14 residues. The CDR3 spells CASSYPGTEETQYF. The CDR3 DNA sequence: TGTGCCAGCAGTTACCCGGGGACAGAAGAGACCCAGTACTTC.

This chain links TRBV6-6 with TRBJ2-5; D is undetermined. V was pared by 6 bases and J by 5 bases, with 13 bases between. Germline CDR1 reads MNHNY; CDR2 reads SVGAGI (reference sequence). This CDR3 contains 13 residues. The CDR3 sequence: CASSRTSRETQYF. The CDR3 DNA sequence: TGTGCCAGCAGCCGCACCTCTCGCGAGACCCAGTACTTC.

The chain combines TRBV20-1 with TRBJ2-7; D unclear. Trimming removed 0 bases at V and 4 bases at J, with 13 bases between. Germline CDR1 DFQATT, CDR2 SNEGSKA (reference sequence). The CDR3 covers 14 residues. The CDR3 coding sequence is TGCAGTGCTAGAGATAACTCGAAACCTTACGAGCAGTACTTC. Protein: CSARDNSKPYEQYF.

This clonotype was seen at least ten times. The chain is built from TRBV6-5 and TRBJ1-5, with D uncertain. The length of the CDR3 is 14 residues. Trimming shortened V by 6 bases and J by 6 bases, and 15 bases separated the two germline ends. Germline assignment: CDR1 MNHEY and CDR2 SVGAGI. CDR3 amino acids: CASSREADIQPQHF. As DNA, the CDR3 is TGTGCCAGCAGCCGGGAGGCTGACATTCAGCCCCAGCATTTT.

In this sample, this clonotype turned up many times. The chain joins TRBV25-1 to TRBJ1-1; D not certain. The germline V gene encodes CDR1 MGHDK and CDR2 SYGVNS. The CDR3 extends over 14 amino acids. V dropped 2 bases and J dropped 3 bases, with 10 bases sitting between them. The CDR3 region has the DNA TGTGCCAGCAGTGAAGGGCAGCCTTACACTGAAGCTTTCTTT. Its protein is CASSEGQPYTEAFF.

This chain joins TRBV13 and TRBJ1-2; D not certain. CDR1 and CDR2 from the germline V gene are PRHDT and FYEKMQ (reference sequence). V was pared by 2 bases and J by 3 bases, with 7 bases between. This CDR3 is built from 13 residues. The CDR3: CASSLNMDYGYTF. In nucleotides, the CDR3 is TGTGCCAGCAGCTTAAACATGGACTATGGCTACACCTTC.

The chain has TRBV12-3 or TRBV12-4 and TRBJ2-3, with D uncertain. This CDR3 comprises 12 residues. The ends were cut back, 6 bases at V and 8 bases at J, with 12 bases in the middle. CDR3 in amino acids: CASRQTLGTQYF. In nucleotides, the CDR3 is TGTGCCAGCAGGCAGACCCTGGGTACGCAGTATTTT.

Only a few counts were recorded for this clonotype. The chain joins TRBV27 to TRBJ1-1; 7 nucleotides match TRBD1. CDR1 and CDR2 (germline): MNHEY, SMNVEV (reference sequence). This CDR3 is built from 17 residues. Germline trimming cut 3 bases from V and 3 bases from J; bases unmatched to any gene: 13. CDR3 residues: CASSFTQPGQRYTEAFF. Written as DNA, the CDR3 is TGTGCCAGCAGTTTTACTCAACCGGGACAGAGATACACTGAAGCTTTCTTT.

This clonotype was picked up a small number of times. The chain couples TRBV7-9 to TRBJ2-4; the D gene is possibly TRBD2 (5 bases). V lost 6 bases, J lost 6 bases, and 18 bases lay in between. Looked up from germline, CDR1 is SEHNR and CDR2 is FQNEAQ (reference sequence). The CDR3 sequence is 15 residues long. DNA of the CDR3: TGTGCCAGCAGTAAAAGGTCCCCGGGAATAAACATTCAGTACTTC. Residues: CASSKRSPGINIQYF. Variable domain in full (rest from reference TRBV7-9 and TRBJ2-4): DTGVSQNPRHKITKRGQNVTFRCDPISEHNRLYWYRQTLGQGPEFLTYFQNEAQLEKSRLLSDRFSAERPKGSFSTLEIQRTEQGDSAMYLCASSKRSPGINIQYFGAGTRLSVL.

The J gene is TRBJ2-1, the V gene TRBV12-3 or TRBV12-4, with TRBD2 identical over 8 bases. This CDR3 has 15 residues. V dropped 1 base and J dropped 3; count of bases not matched to a gene: 2. The CDR3 protein is CASSLGGGIYNEQFF. The CDR3 DNA reads TGTGCCAGCAGTTTAGGCGGGGGGATCTACAATGAGCAGTTCTTC.

This clonotype has just a few counts. The V and J genes are TRBV18 and TRBJ2-3; the D gene could be TRBD1 or TRBD2 (5 bases each). The CDR3 covers 14 residues. Looked up from germline, CDR1 is KGHSH and CDR2 is LQKENI. Trimming took 2 bases from V and 5 from J, leaving 11 bases between them. Written as DNA, the CDR3 is TGTGCCAGCTCACCAGTGGGGACGGGAGATACGCAGTATTTT. Residues: CASSPVGTGDTQYF.